Presented here are 12 T cell receptor beta chains from one specimen sequenced in a study of blood T cell repertoires in COVID-19. Sequencing used immunoSEQ multiplex PCR; TCRdb keeps in-frame clones, though not all of them. Among 150,000 to 200,000 clones listed, 83% were seen once. Sequencing was performed on peripheral blood. The receptors originated from a woman older than 75 with acute or convalescent COVID-19.

A few counts support this clone. The chain joins TRBV4-3 to TRBJ2-1; D call uncertain. The length of the CDR3 is 13 residues. Germline CDR1 LGHNA, CDR2 YSLEER. V lost 4 bases to trimming and J lost 10 bases, with 14 bases between them. This CDR3 reads CASSLGLLGEQFF. The CDR3, as DNA: TGCGCCAGCAGCCTCGGCCTCCTCGGGGAGCAGTTCTTC.

The V and J genes are TRBV19 and TRBJ2-3; perhaps TRBD1 as D (5 bases). The CDR3 spans 16 residues. CDR1 is LNHDA, CDR2 SQIVND, per germline (reference sequence). V gave up 1 base and J gave up 3 bases, with 14 bases separating them. CDR3 loop: CASSIGEGDMTDTQYF. The CDR3 DNA reads as TGTGCCAGTAGTATAGGGGAAGGGGATATGACAGATACGCAGTATTTT. Supplemented by reference TRBV19 and TRBJ2-3, the full variable domain reads DGGITQSPKYLFRKEGQNVTLSCEQNLNHDAMYWYRQDPGQGLRLIYYSQIVNDFQKGDIAEGYSVSREKKESFPLTVTSAQKNPTAFYLCASSIGEGDMTDTQYFGPGTRLTVL.

This chain connects TRBV5-1 to TRBJ1-6; D ambiguous. Trimming shortened V by 0 bases and J by 5 bases, and 6 bases separated the two germline ends. This CDR3 region has 14 residues. The germline gives CDR1 SGHRS, CDR2 YFSETQ. CDR3 amino acids: CASSLGRDNSPLHF. DNA for the CDR3: TGCGCCAGCAGCTTGGGGAGGGATAATTCACCCCTCCACTTT.

V is TRBV3-1 (or the pseudogene TRBV3-2) and J is TRBJ1-3; no clear D. Trimming took 5 bases from V and 0 from J, leaving 8 bases between them. Germline CDR1 reads LGHDT; CDR2 reads YNNKEL (reference sequence). The CDR3 runs to 14 residues. The DNA of the CDR3 is TGTGCCAGCAGCAACGCAGGCTCTGGAAACACCATATATTTT. Its protein is CASSNAGSGNTIYF.

V is TRBV10-3 and J is TRBJ2-2; TRBD2 aligns across 15 bases. From germline, CDR1 is ENHRY and CDR2 SYGVKD. The V and J ends lost 10 bases and 4 bases, in that order; junction bases with no gene match: 13. The length of the CDR3 is 18 residues. The CDR3 sequence: CATGQRTSGGAVTGELFF. The CDR3 DNA reads TGTGCCACAGGACAGCGGACTAGCGGGGGGGCCGTCACCGGGGAGCTGTTTTTT.

V usage is TRBV6-5 and J usage is TRBJ1-6; TRBD1 aligns across 7 bases. Germline V CDR1 and CDR2: MNHEY, SVGAGI. Trimming removed 8 bases from V and 6 bases from J; junction bases left unmatched: 7. The length of the CDR3 is 14 residues. DNA for the CDR3: TGTGCCAGCGCGACGGGACAGCTTAATTCACCCCTCCACTTT. This gives the protein CASATGQLNSPLHF.

The chain carries TRBV6-5 and TRBJ1-4; 10 bases are shared with TRBD1. This CDR3 has 15 amino acids. CDR1 is MNHEY, CDR2 SVGAGI, per germline. Unmatched junction bases numbered 5, after V lost 2 bases and J lost 8 bases. CDR3 amino acids: CASSYGTGVGEKLFF. The CDR3 nucleotides read TGTGCCAGCAGTTACGGGACAGGGGTAGGGGAAAAACTGTTTTTT.

The V call is TRBV7-2, the J call TRBJ1-2; D gene ambiguous. Germline values: CDR1 SGHTA, CDR2 FQGNSA. The CDR3 covers 14 residues. Trimming took 1 base from V and 1 from J, leaving 7 bases between them. CDR3 nucleotide sequence: TGTGCCAGCAGCTTAGACGGGATTAACTATGGCTACACCTTC. Protein sequence: CASSLDGINYGYTF.

The V gene is TRBV7-8, the J gene TRBJ1-3, with unresolved D. The V gene lost 2 bases and the J gene lost 4 bases, with 6 bases spanning the gap. The germline gives CDR1 SGHVS, CDR2 FQNEAQ. The CDR3 loop spans 13 amino acids. The CDR3 DNA follows: TGTGCCAGCAGCTTATTGCAGGGAAACACCATATATTTT. This sequence encodes CASSLLQGNTIYF.

The chain is built from TRBV27 and TRBJ2-7, with a weak D call TRBD1 (6 bases). V lost 6 bases to trimming and J lost 6 bases, with 15 bases between them. This CDR3 has 13 residues. Looked up from germline, CDR1 is MNHEY and CDR2 is SMNVEV (reference sequence). In nucleotides, the CDR3 is TGTGCCAGCAGGGAATCGGACAGATCCGAGCAGTACTTC. The encoded protein is CASRESDRSEQYF.

This sequence joins TRBV30 and TRBJ2-7; possibly TRBD2 for D (5 bases). The V gene lost 2 bases and the J gene lost 3 bases, with 17 bases spanning the gap. CDR3 length: 15 amino acids. Per the germline V gene, CDR1 is GTSNPN and CDR2 is SVGIG (reference sequence). CDR3 in amino acids: CAWSRGLRAHYEQYF. The DNA for the CDR3 is TGTGCCTGGAGTCGGGGTCTCCGAGCGCACTACGAGCAGTACTTC.

The chain carries TRBV2 and TRBJ2-1; 7 bases are shared with TRBD2. Trimming at V came to 4 bases and at J to 8 bases, leaving 5 bases not matched to a gene. The CDR3 extends over 13 amino acids. Germline values: CDR1 SNHLY, CDR2 FYNNEI. CDR3 bases: TGTGCCAGCAGTGGACTAGCAATGGATGAGCAGTTCTTC. It encodes CASSGLAMDEQFF.